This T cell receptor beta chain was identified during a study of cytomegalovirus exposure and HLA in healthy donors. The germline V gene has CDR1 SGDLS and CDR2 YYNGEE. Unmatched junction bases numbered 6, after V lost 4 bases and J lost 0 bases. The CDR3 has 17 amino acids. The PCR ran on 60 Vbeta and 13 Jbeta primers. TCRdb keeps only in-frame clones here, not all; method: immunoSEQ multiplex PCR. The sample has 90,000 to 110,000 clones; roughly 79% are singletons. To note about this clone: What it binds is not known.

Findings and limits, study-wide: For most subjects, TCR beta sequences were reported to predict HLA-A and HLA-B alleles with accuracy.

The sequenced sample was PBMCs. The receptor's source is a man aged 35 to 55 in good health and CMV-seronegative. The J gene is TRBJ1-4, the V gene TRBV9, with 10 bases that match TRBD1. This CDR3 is CASSSRDRGATNEKLFF. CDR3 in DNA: TGTGCCAGCAGCAGCCGGGACAGGGGAGCAACTAATGAAAAACTGTTTTTT.